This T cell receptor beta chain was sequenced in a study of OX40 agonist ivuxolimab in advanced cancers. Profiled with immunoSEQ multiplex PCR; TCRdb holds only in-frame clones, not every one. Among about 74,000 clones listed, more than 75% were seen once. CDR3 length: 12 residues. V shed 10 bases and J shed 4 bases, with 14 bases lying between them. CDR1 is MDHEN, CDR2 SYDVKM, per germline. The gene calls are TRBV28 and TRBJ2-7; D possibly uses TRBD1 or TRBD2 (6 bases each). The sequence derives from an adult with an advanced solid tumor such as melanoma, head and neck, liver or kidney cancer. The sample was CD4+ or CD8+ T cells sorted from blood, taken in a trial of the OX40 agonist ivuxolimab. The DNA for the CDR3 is TGTGCCACCACCCGGGGGCCATACGAGCAGTACTTC. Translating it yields CATTRGPYEQYF.